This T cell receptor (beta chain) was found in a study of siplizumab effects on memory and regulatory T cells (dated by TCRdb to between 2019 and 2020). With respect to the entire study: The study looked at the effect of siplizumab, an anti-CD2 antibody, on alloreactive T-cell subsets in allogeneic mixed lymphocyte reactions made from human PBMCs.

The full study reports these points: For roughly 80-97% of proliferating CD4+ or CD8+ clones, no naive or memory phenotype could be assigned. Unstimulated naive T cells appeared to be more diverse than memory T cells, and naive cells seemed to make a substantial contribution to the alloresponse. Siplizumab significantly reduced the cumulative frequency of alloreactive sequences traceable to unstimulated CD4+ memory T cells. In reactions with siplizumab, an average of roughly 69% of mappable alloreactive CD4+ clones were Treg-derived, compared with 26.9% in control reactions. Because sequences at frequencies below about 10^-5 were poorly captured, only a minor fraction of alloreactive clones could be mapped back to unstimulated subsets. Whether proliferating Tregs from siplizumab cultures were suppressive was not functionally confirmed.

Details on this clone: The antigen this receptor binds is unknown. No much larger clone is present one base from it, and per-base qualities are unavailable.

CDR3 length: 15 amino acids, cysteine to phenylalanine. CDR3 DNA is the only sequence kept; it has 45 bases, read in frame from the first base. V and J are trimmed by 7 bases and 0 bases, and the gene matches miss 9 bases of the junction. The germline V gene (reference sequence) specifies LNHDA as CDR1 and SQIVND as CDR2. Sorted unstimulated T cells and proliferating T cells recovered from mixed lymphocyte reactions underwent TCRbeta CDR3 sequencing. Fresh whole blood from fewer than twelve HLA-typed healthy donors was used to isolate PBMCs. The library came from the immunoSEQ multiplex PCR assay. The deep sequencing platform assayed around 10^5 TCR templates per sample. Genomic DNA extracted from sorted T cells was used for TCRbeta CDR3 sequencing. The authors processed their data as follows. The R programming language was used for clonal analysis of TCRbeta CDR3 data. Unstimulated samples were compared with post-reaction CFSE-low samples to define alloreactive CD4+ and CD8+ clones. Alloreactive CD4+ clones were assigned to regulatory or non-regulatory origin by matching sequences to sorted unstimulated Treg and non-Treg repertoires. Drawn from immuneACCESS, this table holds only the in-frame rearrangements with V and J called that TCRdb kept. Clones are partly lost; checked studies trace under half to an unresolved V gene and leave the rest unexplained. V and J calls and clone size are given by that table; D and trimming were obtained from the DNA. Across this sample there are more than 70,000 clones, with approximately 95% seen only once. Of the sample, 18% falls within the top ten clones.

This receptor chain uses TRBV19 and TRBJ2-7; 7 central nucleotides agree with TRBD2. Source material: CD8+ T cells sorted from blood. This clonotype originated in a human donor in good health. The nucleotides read TGTGCCAGTACCATAGTAGGCGGGAGCTCCTACGAGCAGTACTTC. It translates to CASTIVGGSSYEQYF.